The following is a TCR beta chain sequence with its context. This entry belongs to a study of shared clonotypes between healthy human individuals. This table comes from immunoSEQ multiplex PCR, and its TCRdb copy is limited to in-frame clones, with some not included. Seen here are approximately 2.5 million clones, approximately 93% observed once, and the top ten hold about 0.38%. The sequence was obtained from a man aged 18 to 35 in good health. Some clones in this sample may be carry-over from other donors' samples. The sequencing sample was made of naive CD4+ T cells from PBMCs. As to subset: CD45RA+ positively selected.

CDR3 protein: CASIPPVGQEPSNYGYTF. In nucleotides, the CDR3 is TGTGCCAGCATTCCCCCCGTAGGGCAGGAGCCCTCTAACTATGGCTACACCTTC. The chain combines TRBV28 with TRBJ1-2; D unclear. The V end was cut by 7 bases, the J end by 0 bases, with 24 bases between. The CDR3 sequence is 18 residues long. Germline assignment: CDR1 MDHEN and CDR2 SYDVKM.